These T cell receptor beta chains were read from a single sample in a study of T cell responses to AZD1222 COVID-19 vaccine. Sequenced by immunoSEQ multiplex PCR; TCRdb stores in-frame clones only, minus some. The sample holds about 160,000 clones, almost 90% seen once. The sequencing here drew on peripheral blood, taken on day 0 of AZD1222 vaccination. The source of these receptors is an adult in good health. Both conserved end residues are part of each CDR3. The D gene is left open where the match is weak. Where a row states a size, it is once, few, many or the class of an expanded clone; other rows omit it.

CASSSPGQGERGYTF	TGTGCCAGCAGCTCCCCGGGACAGGGAGAAAGAGGCTACACCTTC	.	TRBJ1-2	TRBD1	TRBV7-9
CASSSDGVNTEAFF	TGTGCCAGCAGCAGCGACGGGGTGAACACTGAAGCTTTCTTT	.	TRBJ1-1	.	TRBV7-9
CASSQERTRRETQYF	TGCGCCAGCAGCCAAGAACGCACCCGTAGGGAGACCCAGTACTTC	.	TRBJ2-5	.	TRBV4-3
CASSMSGGRQETQYF	TGTGCCAGTAGTATGAGTGGGGGGCGGCAAGAGACCCAGTACTTC	.	TRBJ2-5	.	TRBV19
CASSSRNRVRDQPQHF	TGTGCCAGCAGTTCAAGGAACAGGGTTAGGGATCAGCCCCAGCATTTT	.	TRBJ1-5	.	TRBV28
CASSPKGGLTDDEQFF	TGTGCCAGCAGCCCAAAAGGGGGCCTGACCGATGATGAGCAGTTCTTC	.	TRBJ2-1	TRBD1	TRBV11-1
CASSRVSGLLGSEQFF	TGTGCCAGCAGCCGAGTCTCGGGCCTTCTGGGCAGTGAGCAGTTCTTC	.	TRBJ2-1	.	TRBV6-2/TRBV6-3
CASSPLGTATGELFF	TGCGCCAGCAGCCCACTGGGGACAGCCACCGGGGAGCTGTTTTTT	.	TRBJ2-2	TRBD1	TRBV4-1
CASSVGTGWDQPQHF	TGTGCCAGCAGCGTAGGAACAGGGTGGGATCAGCCCCAGCATTTT	.	TRBJ1-5	.	TRBV9
CASSATGGAYGYTF	TGTGCCAGCAGCGCGACAGGGGGGGCCTATGGCTACACCTTC	.	TRBJ1-2	TRBD1	TRBV9
CASKAGANPGANVLTF	TGTGCCAGTAAAGCGGGAGCAAACCCTGGGGCCAACGTCCTGACTTTC	.	TRBJ2-6	TRBD2	TRBV19
CASSIFGSGANVLTF	TGTGCCAGTAGTATTTTTGGCTCTGGGGCCAACGTCCTGACTTTC	.	TRBJ2-6	.	TRBV19
CATSSGDRAGNQPQHF	TGTGCCACCAGCAGTGGAGACAGGGCCGGCAATCAGCCCCAGCATTTT	.	TRBJ1-5	TRBD1	TRBV15
CALGSGRVYNEQFF	TGTGCTTTGGGTAGCGGGAGGGTCTACAATGAGCAGTTCTTC	.	TRBJ2-1	TRBD2	TRBV30
CASSRGQLLYNEQFF	TGTGCCAGCAGCCGAGGGCAGCTTCTCTACAATGAGCAGTTCTTC	.	TRBJ2-1	.	TRBV5-8
CASPFASGGQETQYF	TGTGCCAGTCCCTTCGCTAGCGGGGGCCAAGAGACCCAGTACTTC	.	TRBJ2-5	TRBD2	TRBV19
CASSLADRNRRTEAFF	TGTGCCAGCAGTTTAGCGGACAGAAACCGACGGACTGAAGCTTTCTTT	.	TRBJ1-1	.	TRBV28
CASSPGTTLGGNEQFF	TGTGCCAGCTCACCAGGGACTACCCTCGGAGGAAATGAGCAGTTCTTC	once	TRBJ2-1	TRBD2	TRBV18
CASSTPGGPDTQYF	TGTGCCAGCAGTACCCCGGGGGGACCAGATACGCAGTATTTT	.	TRBJ2-3	TRBD2	TRBV27
CASNLGALGEQYF	TGTGCCAGCAACCTCGGGGCTCTGGGCGAGCAGTACTTC	.	TRBJ2-7	.	TRBV28
CASSTLGMMNTEAFF	TGTGCCAGTAGTACCTTGGGGATGATGAACACTGAAGCTTTCTTT	.	TRBJ1-1	.	TRBV19
CASSLLDREYEQYF	TGTGCCAGCAGTTTACTGGACAGGGAATACGAGCAGTACTTC	.	TRBJ2-7	TRBD1	TRBV27
CSVEAGGRYEQYF	TGCAGCGTTGAGGCGGGAGGTCGGTACGAGCAGTACTTC	.	TRBJ2-7	TRBD2	TRBV29-1
CAWSSGRAFEQYF	TGTGCCTGGTCTAGCGGGAGGGCCTTCGAGCAGTACTTC	.	TRBJ2-7	TRBD2	TRBV30
CASSLGEGLGTIYF	TGTGCCAGCAGCTTAGGAGAGGGGTTGGGCACCATATATTTT	.	TRBJ1-3	.	TRBV7-2
CASSFTRETGELFF	TGTGCCAGCAGTTTTACTCGGGAGACCGGGGAGCTGTTTTTT	.	TRBJ2-2	.	TRBV27
CASSVGGQGFDGYTF	TGTGCCAGCAGCGTAGGGGGACAGGGTTTTGATGGCTACACCTTC	.	TRBJ1-2	TRBD1	TRBV9
CASTLTGTQYF	TGTGCCAGCACCCTTACGGGGACCCAGTACTTC	.	TRBJ2-5	.	TRBV6-5
CASSLGLAGGRAKNIQYF	TGCGCCAGCAGCTTGGGACTAGCGGGAGGGCGGGCCAAAAACATTCAGTACTTC	.	TRBJ2-4	TRBD2	TRBV5-1
CASSQGEQVPEAFF	TGTGCCAGCAGCCAAGGTGAACAGGTCCCTGAAGCTTTCTTT	once	TRBJ1-1	.	TRBV3-1/TRBV3-2
CASSHGSKLYF	TGTGCCAGCAGTCATGGGTCCAAACTATATTTT	.	TRBJ1-3	.	TRBV6-2/TRBV6-3
CASSLDGGVSYEQYF	TGTGCCAGCAGCTTAGATGGCGGGGTCTCCTACGAGCAGTACTTC	.	TRBJ2-7	.	TRBV7-2